This T cell receptor (beta chain) was profiled in a study of cytomegalovirus exposure and HLA in healthy donors. Study-level findings and limits: Accurate prediction of HLA-A and HLA-B alleles (for most subjects) was reportedly achieved from TCR beta sequences. A previous analysis found most TCR beta V segments productive roughly 87% or roughly 30% of the time. Later analysis indicated greater clonal expansion among HLA-associated TCR beta chains than among equally common other chains.

Healthy people donating bone marrow made up the donors. V was clipped by 6 bases and J by 5 bases, with 14 bases between them. Germline CDR1 and CDR2: MNHNY and SVGAGI (reference sequence). This CDR3 is 14 amino acids long. PCR amplification relied on 60 Vbeta primers (plus 13 Jbeta primers). Repertoires were generated with immunoSEQ multiplex PCR, while TCRdb's copy carries only in-frame clones and drops some. The sample records over 250,000 clones, more than 55% being singletons. This clone was seen only a few times. The target antigen is unknown. This clonotype originated in a female donor in good health and CMV-seronegative. The chain couples TRBV6-6 to TRBJ1-5; D remains unclear. Sequenced material: PBMCs. CDR3 protein: CASSPFESHQPQHF. The CDR3 DNA is TGTGCCAGCAGCCCCTTCGAGTCCCATCAGCCCCAGCATTTT.